The 30 T cell receptor beta chains reported below all come from one sample, sequenced in a study of CXCR3-negative and CXCR3-positive naive CD8 T cells. No antigen is known for these receptors. Findings and caveats of the study: The TRB CDR3s that CXCR3-positive naive cells carried were more hydrophobic than those of CXCR3-negative naive cells.

Via 5' RACE with UMI labels, TRB cDNA libraries were prepared. Reprocessing the 5' RACE reads, TCRdb reports a single entry for every CDR3 protein and omits DNA. This sample lists about 89,000 distinct CDR3 sequences; its ten largest clones have less than 0.6%. The material sequenced was naive CXCR3+ CD8+ T cells from blood. The subset: CD45RO-CCR7+CD27+CD95- naive CD8+ T cells expressing CXCR3 (TNR3+). These receptor sequences come from a human donor in good health. Some clones in this sample may be carry-over from other donors' samples.

The CDR3 spells CASSLSGGRKAQYF. This rearrangement joins TRBV28 to TRBJ2-3. The CDR3 runs 14 residues. CDR1 is MDHEN, CDR2 SYDVKM, per germline.

The rearrangement links TRBV6-1 to TRBJ2-7. Germline V gives CDR1 MNHNS, CDR2 SASEGT. This CDR3 contains 13 residues. CDR3 residues: CASGEWKIYEQYF.

The V and J genes are TRBV12-3 or TRBV12-4 and TRBJ1-4; TCRdb gives TRBD1 as the D gene, but with no DNA this cannot be confirmed. The CDR3 has 16 amino acids. The CDR3 loop is CASSMDRDATNEKLFF.

V and J are TRBV27 and TRBJ2-3. Germline assignment: CDR1 MNHEY and CDR2 SMNVEV (reference sequence). CDR3 length: 15 residues. CDR3 loop: CASSLIASSTDTQYF.

The rearrangement links TRBV28 to TRBJ2-3. Germline V gene lookup returns CDR1 MDHEN and CDR2 SYDVKM. The CDR3 is made up of 11 amino acids. CDR3 amino acids: CASSLSDTQYF.

The chain uses TRBV24-1 and TRBJ2-7. Germline lookup yields CDR1 KGHDR and CDR2 SFDVKD. The CDR3 spans 14 residues. CDR3 sequence reads: CATSDPGSSYEQYF.

V gene TRBV4-1 combines with J gene TRBJ1-5; TCRdb's D call, TRBD1, is unchecked because there is no DNA. Germline CDR1 reads MGHRA; CDR2 reads YSYEKL. The CDR3 sequence is 15 residues long. CDR3 protein: CASSQVRGDNQPQHF.

V is TRBV20-1 and J is TRBJ2-1; TCRdb gives TRBD1 as the D gene, but with no DNA this cannot be confirmed. Germline CDR1 is DFQATT and CDR2 is SNEGSKA (reference sequence). The CDR3 sequence is 14 residues long. CDR3 residues: CSAEPGGGYNEQFF.

V gene TRBV6-2 or TRBV6-3 combines with J gene TRBJ2-1. This CDR3 is built from 15 residues. Germline assignment: CDR1 MNHEY and CDR2 SVGEGT. The CDR3 region is CASSYSGTTNNEQFF.

The V gene is TRBV20-1, the J gene TRBJ1-2. The germline CDR1 and CDR2 sequences are DFQATT and SNEGSKA (reference sequence). The CDR3 runs 15 residues. The CDR3 region is CSARDGGGRNYGYTF.

The chain carries TRBV11-2 and TRBJ2-7. This CDR3 has 14 residues. Germline CDR1 is SGHAT and CDR2 is FQNNGV. The chain's CDR3 is CASSLDRDFYEQYF.

This chain connects TRBV6-1 to TRBJ2-7. Looked up from germline, CDR1 is MNHNS and CDR2 is SASEGT. The CDR3 sequence is 12 residues long. The CDR3 loop is CACSGGTYEQYF.

V and J are TRBV28 and TRBJ2-3. Germline V gene lookup returns CDR1 MDHEN and CDR2 SYDVKM. The CDR3 has 12 amino acids. CDR3 residues: CASSFSTDTQYF.

V gene TRBV6-5 combines with J gene TRBJ2-7; the D call from TCRdb, TRBD1, cannot be confirmed without DNA. Germline CDR1 MNHEY, CDR2 SVGAGI. CDR3 length: 15 residues. The CDR3 spells CASSYSTGGNYEQYF.

V usage is TRBV7-9 and J usage is TRBJ1-1; TCRdb outputs TRBD1, but without DNA this stays unchecked. The CDR3 has 15 residues. From germline, CDR1 is SEHNR and CDR2 FQNEAQ (reference sequence). CDR3: CASSLTGGVFTEAFF.

The V call is TRBV24-1, the J call TRBJ2-1; TCRdb returns TRBD1, unconfirmable since there is no DNA. The length of the CDR3 is 13 residues. Germline V gene lookup returns CDR1 KGHDR and CDR2 SFDVKD. The chain's CDR3 is CATSTPTYNEQFF.

The J gene is TRBJ2-7, the V gene TRBV29-1. Germline V gives CDR1 SQVTM, CDR2 ANQGSEA. The CDR3 sequence is 12 residues long. CDR3 loop: CSVKTSTYEQYF.

The chain uses TRBV6-5 and TRBJ2-3; TCRdb reports TRBD2, a call that lacks DNA to check it against. The CDR3 length is 19 residues. Per germline, CDR1 MNHEY and CDR2 SVGAGI. The CDR3 here is CASSSEVFGLAGSTDTQYF.

The V call is TRBV7-6, the J call TRBJ2-2. This CDR3 comprises 13 residues. Germline V gene sequence: CDR1 SGHVS, CDR2 FNYEAQ. The CDR3 protein is CASSPEPTGELFF.

The CDR3 loop reads CSALTGGDYEQYF. This chain connects TRBV29-1 to TRBJ2-7; TCRdb returns TRBD1, unconfirmable since there is no DNA. The CDR3 runs 13 residues. Germline lookup yields CDR1 SQVTM and CDR2 ANQGSEA.

The chain uses TRBV12-3 or TRBV12-4 and TRBJ2-5; TCRdb selects TRBD2, and the lack of DNA leaves this call unchecked. The CDR3 runs to 15 residues. CDR3 protein: CASSLGTRPGETQYF.

The chain uses TRBV29-1 and TRBJ2-2; TCRdb returns TRBD2, unconfirmable since there is no DNA. Germline-derived CDR1 and CDR2 are SQVTM and ANQGSEA. This CDR3 is 14 amino acids long. CDR3 protein: CSGQAEGDTGELFF.

The chain combines TRBV29-1 with TRBJ1-2. Germline CDR1 and CDR2: SQVTM and ANQGSEA. The CDR3 sequence is 12 residues long. The CDR3 region is CSGVETNYGYTF.

The chain employs TRBV11-2 and TRBJ1-4; TCRdb indicates TRBD1, and absent DNA this call remains unverified. CDR1 SGHAT and CDR2 FQNNGV come from the germline V gene. The length of the CDR3 is 15 residues. CDR3 region: CASSPDGQGAEKLFF.

The chain has TRBV12-3 or TRBV12-4 and TRBJ2-3; TCRdb's D call of TRBD1 is untestable without DNA. The CDR3 loop spans 12 amino acids. CDR3: CASGTRTDTQYF.

The rearrangement uses TRBV29-1 and TRBJ1-1; TCRdb reports TRBD1, a call that lacks DNA to check it against. Germline assignment: CDR1 SQVTM and CDR2 ANQGSEA. The CDR3 extends over 13 amino acids. CDR3 sequence reads: CSVEEGVTTEAFF.

The gene calls are TRBV7-9 and TRBJ1-1; TCRdb names TRBD1, which stays unverified in the absence of DNA. From germline, CDR1 is SEHNR and CDR2 FQNEAQ (reference sequence). The CDR3 sequence is 15 residues long. The CDR3 protein is CASSLSDTLNTEAFF.

V and J are TRBV10-3 and TRBJ2-7; no DNA is available, so the TRBD1 call from TCRdb remains unchecked. CDR1 and CDR2 (germline): ENHRY, SYGVKD. This CDR3 region has 17 residues. The CDR3 protein is CATVSPVSGQGADEQYF.

The rearrangement joins TRBV4-2 to TRBJ1-2; TCRdb's D call of TRBD1 is untestable without DNA. This CDR3 contains 14 residues. CDR1 is LGHNA, CDR2 YNFKEQ, per germline. CDR3 sequence reads: CASSQADSREGYTF.

V gene TRBV10-3 combines with J gene TRBJ2-7; no DNA is available, so the TRBD2 call from TCRdb remains unchecked. Germline loops: CDR1 ENHRY, CDR2 SYGVKD. This CDR3 contains 15 residues. The CDR3 reads CAISESTSGIYEQYF.